The sequence of this T cell receptor beta chain was determined in a study of radiation and T cells in renal cell carcinoma. Study details: Nephrectomy followed 15 Gy stereotactic body radiation by 4 weeks.

TCRdb's copy holds only in-frame clones and misses some; the assay was immunoSEQ multiplex PCR. The sample has 45,000 to 55,000 clones; 80% are singletons. The time point: blood 2 weeks post-SBRT. Treatment reported: 15 Gy SBRT to primary tumor, nephrectomy 4 weeks later. The sequenced sample was blood, obtained from a patient whose treatment included radiotherapy and nephrectomy. The TCR was taken from a woman in her seventies with renal cell carcinoma.

The CDR3 DNA follows: TGTGCCAGCAGCCAACCGGGATCAGAGACCCAGTACTTC. Amino acids: CASSQPGSETQYF. The chain joins TRBV7-6 to TRBJ2-5, with D maybe TRBD2 (5 bases). The germline gives CDR1 SGHVS, CDR2 FNYEAQ. V dropped 5 bases and J dropped 4 bases, with 11 bases sitting between them. The CDR3 runs 13 residues. The entire variable domain, with the rest obtained from reference TRBV7-6 and TRBJ2-5, is as follows: GAGVSQSPRYKVTKRGQDVALRCDPISGHVSLYWYRQALGQGPEFLTYFNYEAQQDKSGLPNDRFSAERPEGSISTLTIQRTEQRDSAMYRCASSQPGSETQYFGPGTRLLVL.